This T cell receptor beta chain was recorded in a study of T cells expressing NK-cell markers. Study-wide context: The study drew TCR beta repertoires from sorted CD3+CD56+NKG2C+, CD3+CD56+NKG2C- and CD3+CD56-NKG2C+ T cells. The sequencing cohort of eight donors included seven HCMV-seropositive individuals and one seronegative individual. Study-wide results and limits: Among CD8+ T cells from 5 to 7 donors, dominant NKG2C+ clonotypes accounted for about 1.0-7.0%.

Of note for this clonotype: Its specificity is unknown.

Scientists made TCR beta cDNA using 5'RACE template switching with UMIs. TCRdb reanalyzed the 5' RACE reads, giving one entry per CDR3 protein sequence and no DNA. With about 260,000 distinct CDR3 sequences in the sample, the ten largest clones hold about 0.39%. The CDR3 runs to 14 residues. Germline V gene sequence: CDR1 SGHRS, CDR2 YFSETQ. The sequenced sample was blood T cells: a sorted CD56 or NKG2C T cell subset, CD4+ or CD8+ T cells, or bulk PBMC T cells (not recorded which). The sequence came from a man younger than 30 in good health. The gene calls are TRBV5-1 and TRBJ2-7; TCRdb's D gene call, TRBD2, goes unchecked for lack of DNA. The CDR3 loop reads CASSSGLQPTEQYF. The whole variable domain, remainder taken from reference TRBV5-1 and TRBJ2-7, is KAGVTQTPRYLIKTRGQQVTLSCSPISGHRSVSWYQQTPGQGLQFLFEYFSETQRNKGNFPGRFSGRQFSNSRSEMNVSTLELGDSALYLCASSSGLQPTEQYFGPGTRLTVT.